This is a list of T cell receptor beta chains from one sample in a study of human T cells and chemical hapten exposure. Each CDR3 protein is one row after TCRdb ran MiXCR on the RACE reads. Here the sample spans around 34,000 distinct CDR3 sequences, just under 6.5% being singletons. The sequences come from whole blood, collected in connection with sensitization to the hapten diphenylcyclopropenone (DPC). These receptors were collected from a woman aged 25-40 years with alopecia areata. Some clones in this sample may be carry-over from other donors' samples. Both conserved end residues are part of each CDR3. D genes are given only for firm matches. Clone size is given for some rows only: seen once, a few or many times, or a class if the clone is expanded.

TRBJ2-7 | NA | NA | TRBV20-1 | CSANSNYEQYF | TGCAGTGCTAATTCTAACTACGAGCAGTACTTC
TRBJ2-5 | NA | few | TRBV7-9 | CASSLGSSQYF | TGTGCCAGCAGCTTAGGGTCGTCCCAGTACTTC
TRBJ1-5 | NA | many | TRBV28 | CASSLGQHNNQPQHF | TGTGCCAGCAGTCTCGGACAGCACAATAATCAGCCCCAGCATTTT
TRBJ1-3 | NA | few | TRBV24-1 | CATSDTAVDTIYF | TGTGCCACCAGTGATACGGCTGTCGACACCATATATTTT
TRBJ2-5 | NA | NA | TRBV19 | CASSRGFRETQYF | TGTGCCAGTAGTAGGGGCTTTCGAGAGACCCAGTACTTC
TRBJ1-5 | NA | many | TRBV16 | CASSQEGSRPQHF | TGTGCCAGCAGCCAAGAGGGTTCGCGGCCCCAGCATTTT
TRBJ2-1 | NA | few | TRBV7-2 | CASSLTVRNEQFF | TGTGCCAGCAGCCTAACCGTCCGCAATGAGCAGTTCTTC
TRBJ2-5 | NA | few | TRBV27 | CASSLVRVIITQYF | TGTGCCAGCAGTTTAGTTAGGGTGATTATCACCCAGTACTTC
TRBJ1-2 | NA | few | TRBV7-9 | CASWGGQIPNYGYTF | TGTGCCAGCTGGGGGGGACAAATCCCAAACTATGGCTACACCTTC
TRBJ2-6 | NA | few | TRBV7-2 | CASSLKSSRLSGANVLTF | TGTGCCAGCAGCTTAAAGTCAAGCCGACTGTCTGGGGCCAACGTCCTGACTTTC
TRBJ1-5 | NA | NA | TRBV28 | CASSLLRNQPQHF | TGTGCCAGCAGTTTGTTACGCAATCAGCCCCAGCATTTT
TRBJ2-5 | NA | NA | TRBV3-1 | CASSPDQGPGETQYF | TGTGCCAGCAGCCCCGACCAGGGCCCAGGAGAGACCCAGTACTTC
TRBJ2-3 | NA | many | TRBV7-3 | CASSLQNTGDTQYF | TGTGCCAGCAGCTTGCAAAATACAGGGGATACGCAGTATTTT
TRBJ1-2 | NA | few | TRBV29-1 | CSVEANYGYTF | TGCAGCGTTGAAGCTAACTATGGCTACACCTTC
TRBJ2-2 | NA | few | TRBV12-3/TRBV12-4 | CASSSGGQRRNTGELFF | TGTGCCAGCAGTTCCGGGGGGCAGAGGAGGAACACCGGGGAGCTGTTTTTT
TRBJ2-2 | NA | few | TRBV5-1 | CASSLSQTTGELFF | TGCGCCAGCAGCTTGTCCCAAACCACCGGGGAGCTGTTTTTT
TRBJ1-3 | TRBD1 | few | TRBV18 | CASSRGQHDSGNTIYF | TGTGCCAGCTCACGGGGACAGCACGACTCTGGAAACACCATATATTTT
TRBJ2-1 | TRBD1 | many | TRBV4-1 | CASSQDILRQGKNEQFF | TGCGCCAGCAGCCAAGATATCCTCCGACAGGGTAAGAATGAGCAGTTCTTC
TRBJ2-7 | TRBD2 | many | TRBV4-1 | CASSQGLAGEQYF | TGCGCCAGCAGCCAAGGACTAGCGGGGGAGCAGTACTTC
TRBJ2-3 | NA | many | TRBV20-1 | CSALQGTFTDTQYF | TGCAGTGCTCTACAGGGGACTTTCACAGATACGCAGTATTTT
TRBJ1-1 | TRBD1 | few | TRBV10-3 | CAIRQGNTEAFF | TGTGCCATCCGACAGGGGAACACTGAAGCTTTCTTT
TRBJ2-6 | TRBD1 | NA | TRBV10-3 | CATTGSSGANVLTF | TGTGCCACGACAGGGAGCTCCGGGGCCAACGTCCTGACTTTC
TRBJ1-5 | TRBD1 | many | TRBV4-1 | CASSQSPTGGLDQPQHF | TGCGCCAGCAGCCAATCTCCAACAGGGGGCTTGGATCAGCCCCAGCATTTT
TRBJ1-1 | TRBD1 | few | TRBV4-3 | CASSRVTQAGGNTEAFF | TGCGCCAGCAGCCGAGTCACACAAGCAGGGGGAAACACTGAAGCTTTCTTT
TRBJ2-1 | NA | many | TRBV6-2/TRBV6-3 | CASTYRGFSYNEQFF | TGTGCCAGCACCTATAGGGGTTTCTCCTACAATGAGCAGTTCTTC
TRBJ2-7 | NA | few | TRBV2 | CASSELVAAYEQYF | TGTGCCAGCAGTGAACTGGTCGCCGCGTACGAGCAGTACTTC
TRBJ1-1 | NA | many | TRBV7-9 | CASSLAGSVAFF | TGTGCCAGCAGCCTCGCGGGGTCGGTAGCTTTCTTT
TRBJ2-7 | NA | many | TRBV28 | CASRHDRPYLYEQYF | TGTGCCAGCAGACATGACAGACCCTACCTCTACGAGCAGTACTTC
TRBJ2-1 | TRBD1 | few | TRBV2 | CASRGGQGGNEQFF | TGTGCCAGCAGGGGGGGACAGGGGGGCAATGAGCAGTTCTTC
TRBJ1-1 | NA | many | TRBV5-1 | CASSLTASGVGTEAFF | TGCGCCAGCAGCTTGACGGCATCGGGGGTAGGAACTGAAGCTTTCTTT
TRBJ2-5 | NA | NA | TRBV7-8 | CASTDPGAGETQYF | TGTGCCAGCACCGACCCTGGGGCCGGTGAGACCCAGTACTTC
TRBJ2-1 | TRBD1 | few | TRBV6-1 | CASSGTGTVASGPYNEQFF | TGTGCCAGCAGTGGGACAGGGACGGTCGCAAGCGGGCCTTACAATGAGCAGTTCTTC
TRBJ2-3 | NA | few | TRBV12-3/TRBV12-4 | CASSLRVTSTDTQYF | TGTGCCAGCAGTTTGAGAGTCACTAGCACAGATACGCAGTATTTT
TRBJ1-6 | NA | few | TRBV4-3 | CASSQDRGVGTLHF | TGCGCCAGCAGCCAAGATCGGGGGGTTGGTACCCTCCACTTT
TRBJ2-1 | TRBD2 | NA | TRBV4-1 | CASSQDGLAGHSYNEQFF | TGCGCCAGCAGCCAAGATGGATTAGCGGGGCACTCCTACAATGAGCAGTTCTTC
TRBJ1-5 | NA | few | TRBV3-1 | CASSQNRDRPQHF | TGTGCCAGCAGCCAAAACCGGGACCGGCCCCAGCATTTT
TRBJ2-3 | TRBD2 | NA | TRBV28 | CASSLFAGGVSDTQYF | TGTGCCAGCAGTTTATTTGCGGGGGGCGTCTCAGATACGCAGTATTTT
TRBJ2-7 | NA | few | TRBV20-1 | CSASRDILYEQYF | TGCAGTGCGAGCCGGGACATACTGTACGAGCAGTACTTC
TRBJ1-5 | NA | NA | TRBV5-5 | CASSIGQLNQPQHF | TGTGCCAGCAGCATCGGACAGCTCAATCAGCCCCAGCATTTT
TRBJ2-3 | TRBD1 | many | TRBV7-2 | CASSMGQVTDTQYF | TGTGCCAGCAGCATGGGACAGGTCACAGATACGCAGTATTTT